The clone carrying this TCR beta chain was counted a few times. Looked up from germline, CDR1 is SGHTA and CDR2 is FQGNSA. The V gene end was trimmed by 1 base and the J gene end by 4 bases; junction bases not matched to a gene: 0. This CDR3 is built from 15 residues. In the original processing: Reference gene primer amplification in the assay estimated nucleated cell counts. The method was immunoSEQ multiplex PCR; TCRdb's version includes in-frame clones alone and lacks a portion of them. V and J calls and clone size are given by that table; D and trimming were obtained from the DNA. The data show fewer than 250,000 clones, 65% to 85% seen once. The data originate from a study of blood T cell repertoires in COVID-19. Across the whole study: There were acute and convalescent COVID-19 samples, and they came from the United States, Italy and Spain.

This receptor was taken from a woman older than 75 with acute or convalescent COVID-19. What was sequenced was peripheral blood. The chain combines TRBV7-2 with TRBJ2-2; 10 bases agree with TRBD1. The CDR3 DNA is TGTGCCAGCAGCTTAGGACAGGGGGCCACCGGGGAGCTGTTTTTT. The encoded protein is CASSLGQGATGELFF.